The clone carrying this T cell receptor (beta chain) was observed a few times. The data were obtained in a study of blood T cell repertoires in COVID-19. In the study overall: The United States, Italy and Spain supplied acute and convalescent COVID-19 samples. The analysed material was cDNA or gDNA that came from T cells, B-cell-depleted T cells, or PBMCs.

Original processing methods: Reference gene primer amplification gave nucleated cell count estimates. Profiling relied on immunoSEQ multiplex PCR, and the TCRdb table lists in-frame clones only, not all of them. The DNA gave D and trimming, while V, J and clone size come from that table. In the table there are about 280,000 clones, roughly 85% of which are singletons. V dropped 6 bases and J dropped 3; count of bases not matched to a gene: 6. Germline loops: CDR1 LGHNT, CDR2 FRNRAP. The CDR3 covers 15 residues. The receptor was derived from an older woman with acute or convalescent COVID-19. V usage is TRBV12-5 and J usage is TRBJ2-2; 8 bases match TRBD2. Input material: peripheral blood. The CDR3 protein is CASGPRTSYTGELFF. DNA of the CDR3: TGTGCTAGTGGCCCCCGGACTAGCTACACCGGGGAGCTGTTTTTT.